The next 22 T cell receptor beta chains were all read from a single sample in a study of beta chain features in type 1 diabetes. What was sequenced were expressed TCRB transcripts, since all of the isolated RNA had been reverse transcribed. Sequencing used immunoSEQ multiplex PCR; TCRdb keeps in-frame clones, though not all of them. The data contain 250,000 to 350,000 clones, 14% of them singletons. The sequenced sample was central memory CD4+ T cells from blood. The receptors here all came from a man under 40 in good health.

V and J are TRBV4-1 and TRBJ2-1; 9 bases align to TRBD1. This CDR3 has 18 amino acids. CDR1 and CDR2 (germline): MGHRA, YSYEKL. The J segment lost 8 bases and the V segment lost 2 bases, leaving 16 bases of the junction unmatched. The CDR3 DNA sequence: TGCGCCAGCAGCCAACCGGGCAGTAGGGACAGGGAGGGGGATGAGCAGTTCTTC. Translating it yields CASSQPGSRDREGDEQFF.

The genes are TRBV10-2 and TRBJ2-3; D unclear. Germline V lookup: CDR1 WSHSY, CDR2 SAAADI. Between the trimmed V and J ends, which lost 3 bases and 2 bases, there was a span of 12 bases. The CDR3 runs 15 residues. The CDR3 DNA is TGCGCCAGCAGTGACTACCTATCATCCACAGATACGCAGTATTTT. The encoded protein is CASSDYLSSTDTQYF.

This clone was seen many times. This chain connects TRBV7-3 to TRBJ2-5; D not resolved. There are 13 residues in the CDR3. The V end was cut by 1 base, the J end by 1 base, with 4 bases between. CDR1 and CDR2 from the germline V gene are SGHTA and FQGTGA. The DNA for the CDR3 is TGTGCCAGCAGCTTAATTCCCCAAGAGACCCAGTACTTC. Its translation is CASSLIPQETQYF.

The chain combines TRBV7-9 with TRBJ2-1, with 9 bases fitting TRBD1. Trimming removed 1 base from V and 10 bases from J; junction bases left unmatched: 11. This CDR3 is built from 16 residues. Germline CDR1 and CDR2: SEHNR and FQNEAQ (reference sequence). The CDR3 spells CASSLGLDRGLAEQFF. The CDR3 DNA follows: TGTGCCAGCAGCTTAGGCCTGGACAGGGGACTTGCGGAGCAGTTCTTC.

This clone was found a few times. V is TRBV12-2 and J is TRBJ2-7. TRBV12-2 constitutes a pseudogene. The CDR3 is 17 residues long. The DNA for the CDR3 is TGTGCAAGTCGCTTTATCTGGTTGGCTCGAGTCAGATACGAGCAGTACGTC. Translation gives CASRFIWLARVRYEQYV.

The genes are TRBV9 and TRBJ2-1; no reliable D call. Germline CDR1 is SGDLS and CDR2 is YYNGEE. CDR3 length: 14 residues. Trimming stripped 5 bases from V and 0 bases from J, with 9 bases between. CDR3 nucleotides: TGTGCCAGCAGGGTACCTGGCTCCTACAATGAGCAGTTCTTC. This sequence encodes CASRVPGSYNEQFF.

The sample holds one count of this clone. This rearrangement joins TRBV29-1 to TRBJ2-5, with D tentatively TRBD1 (6 bases). This CDR3 comprises 14 residues. CDR1 and CDR2 from the germline V gene are SQVTM and ANQGSEA. Between the trimmed V and J ends, which lost 3 bases and 0 bases, there was a span of 11 bases. For the CDR3, the DNA is TGCAGCGTTGAGGGACACACTAACCAAGAGACCCAGTACTTC. This codes for CSVEGHTNQETQYF.

The rearrangement links TRBV7-6 to TRBJ1-3, with D perhaps matching TRBD1 (6 bases). The CDR3 has 17 residues. The germline V and J ends were trimmed by 1 base and 2 bases, with 15 bases remaining between them. Germline lookup yields CDR1 SGHVS and CDR2 FNYEAQ. The CDR3 region is CASSLVGGAITGNTIYF. The CDR3 DNA reads TGTGCCAGCAGCTTAGTTGGGGGGGCGATAACTGGAAACACCATATATTTT.

This clone was picked up a small number of times. The chain is built from TRBV5-1 and TRBJ2-2; D ambiguous. The germline V and J ends were trimmed by 4 bases and 8 bases, with 12 bases remaining between them. The CDR3 is 13 residues long. CDR1 is SGHRS, CDR2 YFSETQ, per germline. CDR3 coding DNA: TGCGCCAGCAGCAAGGATCCAGCGGGGGAGCTGTTTTTT. It yields the protein CASSKDPAGELFF.

There are a few counts of this clone. This sequence joins TRBV4-1 and TRBJ1-5; no definite D call. Trimming removed 4 bases at V and 1 base at J, with 11 bases between. The CDR3 has 15 amino acids. The germline gives CDR1 MGHRA, CDR2 YSYEKL. CDR3 nucleotides: TGCGCCAGCAGCCGCGCATCAGACAGCAATCAGCCCCAGCATTTT. Translating gives CASSRASDSNQPQHF.

There are many counts of this clone. The genes are TRBV29-1 and TRBJ2-5; 7 bases are a match to TRBD2. CDR1 is SQVTM, CDR2 ANQGSEA, per germline. After removal of 8 bases from V and 3 bases from J, the junction contained 6 bases not matched to a gene. The CDR3 covers 12 residues. The CDR3, as DNA: TGCAGCTCCCAGGCGGGAGAAGAGACCCAGTACTTC. It is translated as CSSQAGEETQYF. Looking up the rest from reference TRBV29-1 and TRBJ2-5 gives the full variable domain: SAVISQKPSRDICQRGTSLTIQCQVDSQVTMMFWYRQQPGQSLTLIATANQGSEATYESGFVIDKFPISRPNLTFSTLTVSNMSPEDSSIYLCSSQAGEETQYFGPGTRLLVL.

The chain employs TRBV7-9 and TRBJ1-2; D unresolved. The CDR3 consists of 13 residues. Per germline, CDR1 SEHNR and CDR2 FQNEAQ (reference sequence). V lost 1 base and J 5 bases, leaving 8 bases between the germline ends. The CDR3 nucleotides read TGTGCCAGCAGCTTAGAACGAGATTATGGCTACACCTTC. Amino acids: CASSLERDYGYTF.

This rearrangement joins TRBV29-1 to TRBJ1-2; D remains ambiguous. The CDR3 is 13 residues long. Germline V CDR1 and CDR2: SQVTM, ANQGSEA. The V gene lost 5 bases and the J gene lost 7 bases, with 17 bases spanning the gap. The chain's CDR3 is CSVIRRDGGGYTF. CDR3 bases: TGCAGCGTTATCCGAAGGGATGGTGGTGGCTACACCTTC.

This clone has only one observation. The rearrangement links TRBV7-2 to TRBJ1-4; TRBD1 might be the D (6 bases). The V end lost 3 bases, the J end lost 5 bases, and 13 bases lay between the germline ends. The length of the CDR3 is 15 residues. Germline CDR1 reads SGHTA; CDR2 reads FQGNSA. The CDR3 region is CASSFTGQPNEKLFF. The CDR3 DNA sequence: TGTGCCAGCAGCTTCACTGGACAGCCAAATGAAAAACTGTTTTTT.

This clone was seen more than once but under ten times. The chain is built from TRBV9 and TRBJ2-6, with D maybe TRBD2 (6 bases). Trimming removed 3 bases from V and 4 bases from J, with 8 bases in between. CDR1 and CDR2 (germline): SGDLS, YYNGEE. This CDR3 spans 14 amino acids. CDR3 nucleotide sequence: TGTGCCAGCAGCGAGACTAGGGGGGCCAACGTCCTGACTTTC. As protein: CASSETRGANVLTF. The full variable domain, in which reference TRBV9 and TRBJ2-6 provide the parts outside the CDR3, is DSGVTQTPKHLITATGQRVTLRCSPRSGDLSVYWYQQSLDQGLQFLIQYYNGEERAKGNILERFSAQQFPDLHSELNLSSLELGDSALYFCASSETRGANVLTFGAGSRLTVL.

The chain employs TRBV4-2 and TRBJ2-5; weak D call: TRBD2 (6 bases). Germline V CDR1 and CDR2: LGHNA, YNFKEQ. This CDR3 has 14 amino acids. V lost 1 base and J 4 bases, leaving 10 bases between the germline ends. The CDR3 nucleotides are TGTGCCAGCAGCCAAGGCACTAGCCGAGAGACCCAGTACTTC. Its protein product is CASSQGTSRETQYF.

This clone turned up a few times. This rearrangement joins TRBV7-2 to TRBJ2-3, with 9 bases aligning to TRBD2. The CDR3 is made up of 15 amino acids. The J segment lost 4 bases and the V segment lost 5 bases, leaving 7 bases of the junction unmatched. Germline V gene lookup returns CDR1 SGHTA and CDR2 FQGNSA. The CDR3 DNA is TGTGCCAGCAGCGCGGGAGGACTAGCGTCAGATACGCAGTATTTT. Protein sequence: CASSAGGLASDTQYF.

The chain carries TRBV11-2 and TRBJ2-3; 7 bases agree with TRBD2. This CDR3 region has 16 residues. V lost 3 bases and J lost 0; bases outside the gene matches: 6. Germline assignment: CDR1 SGHAT and CDR2 FQNNGV. The chain's CDR3 is CASSFERGISTDTQYF. The DNA for the CDR3 is TGTGCCAGCAGCTTCGAGCGGGGAATAAGCACAGATACGCAGTATTTT. Full variable domain (missing parts from reference TRBV11-2 and TRBJ2-3): EAGVAQSPRYKIIEKRQSVAFWCNPISGHATLYWYQQILGQGPKLLIQFQNNGVVDDSQLPKDRFSAERLKGVDSTLKIQPAKLEDSAVYLCASSFERGISTDTQYFGPGTRLTVL.

The gene calls are TRBV7-9 and TRBJ1-1; D unresolved. From germline, CDR1 is SEHNR and CDR2 FQNEAQ (reference sequence). V lost 7 bases and J 11 bases, leaving 14 bases between the germline ends. The CDR3 has 11 residues. The CDR3 region is CASTPQGPAFF. The CDR3 DNA sequence: TGTGCCAGCACACCACAAGGGCCGGCTTTCTTT.

The CDR3 is CASSPTPGRNEKLFF. CDR3 in DNA: TGCGCCAGCAGCCCGACCCCAGGGAGAAATGAAAAACTGTTTTTT. The V gene is TRBV5-1, the J gene TRBJ1-4, with D possibly being TRBD1 (5 bases). Germline V lookup: CDR1 SGHRS, CDR2 YFSETQ. The CDR3 sequence is 15 residues long. The V end was cut by 4 bases, the J end by 5 bases, with 15 bases between.

V and J are TRBV9 and TRBJ2-3; 7 positions match TRBD2. The germline V gene encodes CDR1 SGDLS and CDR2 YYNGEE. The CDR3 is 14 residues long. V lost 0 bases, J lost 3 bases, and 1 base stayed unmatched. This chain's CDR3 is CASSVDGGTDTQYF. The CDR3 nucleotides are TGTGCCAGCAGCGTAGACGGGGGGACAGATACGCAGTATTTT.

This clone appeared a few times. Different DNA sequences within this sample yield the same CDR3. The DNA for the CDR3 is TGCGCCAGCAGCTTGGGACAGGGTGAAAAACTGTTTTTT. Its translation: CASSLGQGEKLFF. This sequence joins TRBV5-1 and TRBJ1-4, with 7 bases that match TRBD1. The CDR3 is 13 amino acids. The V gene's germline CDR1 is SGHRS and CDR2 YFSETQ. After removal of 0 bases from V and 7 bases from J, the junction contained 0 bases not matched to a gene.